The source of this T cell receptor beta chain is a study of control samples from healthy donors and cancer patients. The method was immunoSEQ multiplex PCR; TCRdb's version includes in-frame clones alone and lacks a portion of them. The table lists some 100,000 clones, about 88% of them singletons. CDR1 is KGHDR and CDR2 is SFDVKD in the germline V gene. The CDR3 sequence is 15 residues long. Deletions cut 4 bases from V and 3 bases from J, with 13 bases between. This TCR was sampled from a woman in her forties or fifties in good health. This rearrangement joins TRBV24-1 to TRBJ2-3; D may match TRBD1 or TRBD2 (5 bases each). The sequencing sample was made of blood. DNA for the CDR3: TGTGCCACCAGTGACCCGGGACCCGGAACAGATACGCAGTATTTT. It specifies CATSDPGPGTDTQYF.